Below are 21 T cell receptor beta chains sequenced from a single sample in a study of T cell clones after liver transplantation. Sequenced by immunoSEQ multiplex PCR; TCRdb stores in-frame clones only, minus some. The sample holds tens of thousands of clones, roughly four fifths seen once. The sequences come from CD4+ T cells from blood, collected 45 to 46 months after liver transplant. These receptors came from a human patient who received a liver transplant. Some of the T cells might come from the graft donor.

The chain combines TRBV4-1 with TRBJ1-2; tentative D call: TRBD1 (5 bases). This CDR3 contains 15 residues. In germline, CDR1 is MGHRA, CDR2 YSYEKL. V was clipped by 3 bases and J by 3 bases, with 14 bases between them. CDR3 DNA: TGCGCCAGCAGCCACCTGGCCCGAGGGGACTATGGCTACACCTTC. Translated: CASSHLARGDYGYTF.

The rearrangement links TRBV28 to TRBJ2-1; D not resolved. The germline V and J ends were trimmed by 2 bases and 7 bases, with 12 bases remaining between them. The germline gives CDR1 MDHEN, CDR2 SYDVKM. The length of the CDR3 is 14 residues. CDR3 loop: CASSLPARSNEQFF. The CDR3 DNA reads as TGTGCCAGCAGTTTACCGGCTAGGTCGAATGAGCAGTTCTTC.

About this clone itself: Other DNA variants within this sample encode the same CDR3. This sequence joins TRBV5-1 and TRBJ2-2; 9 nucleotides match TRBD1. J gave up 5 bases and V 3 bases, and 2 bases lay outside the gene matches. Germline CDR1 reads SGHRS; CDR2 reads YFSETQ. The CDR3 spans 14 residues. The chain's CDR3 is CASSWGQGTGELFF. The CDR3 DNA is TGCGCCAGCAGCTGGGGACAGGGTACCGGGGAGCTGTTTTTT.

This chain links TRBV1 with TRBJ2-2; the table gives TRBD2 as D, unverified against the DNA. TRBV1 is a pseudogene. The CDR3 consists of 16 residues. In DNA form, the CDR3 reads TGCACCAGCAGCCAAGTCCAGCGGGGGGACACCGGGGAGCTGTTTTTT. It yields the protein CTSSQVQRGDTGELFF.

The chain joins TRBV10-3 to TRBJ2-2, with TRBD2 identical over 9 bases. This CDR3 spans 15 amino acids. V dropped 11 bases and J dropped 3; count of bases not matched to a gene: 10. Germline V CDR1 and CDR2: ENHRY, SYGVKD. The CDR3 protein is CASGFSGSDTGELFF. CDR3 DNA: TGTGCCTCCGGCTTTAGCGGGAGTGACACCGGGGAGCTGTTTTTT.

The chain uses TRBV7-2 and TRBJ2-6; D unresolved. The V gene lost 3 bases and the J gene lost 0 bases, with 6 bases spanning the gap. The germline CDR1 and CDR2 sequences are SGHTA and FQGNSA. This CDR3 contains 15 residues. The CDR3 region is CASSFGPSGANVLTF. The CDR3 DNA reads as TGTGCCAGCAGCTTCGGCCCCTCTGGGGCCAACGTCCTGACTTTC.

V is TRBV27 and J is TRBJ2-7, with D perhaps given as TRBD1 or TRBD2 (6 bases each). V shed 5 bases and J shed 7 bases, with 24 bases lying between them. Germline CDR1 reads MNHEY; CDR2 reads SMNVEV (reference sequence). The CDR3 runs to 16 residues. CDR3: CASSPLARERGVEQYF. The CDR3, as DNA: TGTGCCAGCAGTCCCCTGGCTCGGGAGAGGGGGGTGGAGCAGTACTTC.

The chain joins TRBV5-1 to TRBJ2-1; tentatively, D is TRBD2 (6 bases). The ends were cut back, 0 bases at V and 2 bases at J, with 12 bases in the middle. The germline V gene encodes CDR1 SGHRS and CDR2 YFSETQ. The CDR3 is 16 amino acids. CDR3 amino acids: CASSLVGAGTYNEQFF. Written as DNA, the CDR3 is TGCGCCAGCAGCTTGGTTGGTGCGGGAACCTACAATGAGCAGTTCTTC. The full variable domain, completed using reference TRBV5-1 and TRBJ2-1, is KAGVTQTPRYLIKTRGQQVTLSCSPISGHRSVSWYQQTPGQGLQFLFEYFSETQRNKGNFPGRFSGRQFSNSRSEMNVSTLELGDSALYLCASSLVGAGTYNEQFFGPGTRLTVL.

A note on this clone: This could be a read error, since a much larger clone is one nucleotide away. The genes are TRBV5-4 and TRBJ1-1, with D hard to call. Between the trimmed V and J ends, which lost 2 bases and 5 bases, there was a span of 7 bases. The CDR3 contains 12 residues. CDR1 and CDR2 from the germline V gene are SGHNT and YYREEE (reference sequence). DNA for the CDR3: TGTGCCAGCAGCTTAGAGAAGACTGAAGCTTTCTTT. Translated: CASSLEKTEAFF.

This sequence joins TRBV2 and TRBJ2-1, with D possibly being TRBD1 or TRBD2 (5 bases each). This CDR3 comprises 14 residues. Germline V gives CDR1 SNHLY, CDR2 FYNNEI. Trimming pared 6 bases from V and 10 bases from J, leaving 19 bases between. For the CDR3, the DNA is TGTGCCAGCAGCCTCAATCGGGGCAGTACGGAGCAGTTCTTC. Protein: CASSLNRGSTEQFF.

The chain couples TRBV7-9 to TRBJ2-1; 9 nucleotides match TRBD2. The germline V gene encodes CDR1 SEHNR and CDR2 FQNEAQ (reference sequence). V dropped 7 bases and J dropped 9; count of bases not matched to a gene: 16. The CDR3 length is 16 residues. The CDR3 reads CASIASTSGLGSEQFF. In DNA form, the CDR3 reads TGTGCCAGCATCGCTTCGACTAGCGGACTGGGGAGTGAGCAGTTCTTC.

The chain carries TRBV11-3 and TRBJ2-7; tentative D call: TRBD1 (5 bases). The CDR3 has 16 residues. V shed 3 bases and J shed 9 bases, with 24 bases lying between them. Germline loops: CDR1 SGHNT, CDR2 YENEEA. DNA of the CDR3: TGTGCCAGCAGCTTCCCCCTTGACCTTAAGGGGCTTGGGCAGTACTTC. This translates into CASSFPLDLKGLGQYF.

The chain uses TRBV19 and TRBJ1-1, with D hard to call. Trimming took off 5 bases at V and 6 bases at J, with 19 bases between the two ends. CDR1 is LNHDA and CDR2 is SQIVND in the germline V gene (reference sequence). The CDR3 totals 15 residues. The CDR3 loop is CASSGRTSERAEAFF. CDR3 in DNA: TGTGCCAGTAGTGGACGAACCTCCGAACGGGCTGAAGCTTTCTTT.

The chain recombines TRBV27 with TRBJ2-6; D ambiguous. Trimming pared 5 bases from V and 0 bases from J, leaving 8 bases between. Germline CDR1 MNHEY, CDR2 SMNVEV (reference sequence). The CDR3 has 15 amino acids. The CDR3 region has the DNA TGTGCCAGCAGTATCCTGTTCTCTGGGGCCAACGTCCTGACTTTC. Translating gives CASSILFSGANVLTF.

This chain joins TRBV11-2 and TRBJ2-1; TRBD2 matches 7 bases. V lost 7 bases and J lost 3; bases outside the gene matches: 9. CDR1 SGHAT and CDR2 FQNNGV come from the germline V gene. The CDR3 is 15 residues long. In DNA, the CDR3 is TGTGCCAGCACCATGAGCGGGATGAACTACAATGAGCAGTTCTTC. Translation gives CASTMSGMNYNEQFF.

A remark on this clone: The same CDR3 is also encoded by other DNA sequences in this sample. The genes are TRBV14 and TRBJ2-7, with TRBD1 matching over 10 bases. CDR3 length equals 14 residues. The germline CDR1 and CDR2 sequences are SGHDN and FVKESK. The junction had 5 bases not matched to a gene; V was cut back by 4 bases and J by 5 bases. The CDR3 DNA is TGTGCCAGCAGCCTGGGACAGGGGTTCCACGAGCAGTACTTC. Translated: CASSLGQGFHEQYF.

V gene TRBV4-1 combines with J gene TRBJ2-5; unclear D gene. The V end was cut by 1 base, the J end by 6 bases, with 15 bases between. Germline V gene data show CDR1 as MGHRA and CDR2 as YSYEKL. The CDR3 loop spans 15 amino acids. Here the CDR3 reads CASSQGYWPSQTQYF. In DNA form, the CDR3 reads TGCGCCAGCAGCCAAGGTTACTGGCCGAGCCAGACCCAGTACTTC.

The V and J genes are TRBV5-5 and TRBJ2-5, with TRBD1 identical over 8 bases. The CDR3 length is 16 residues. Trimming took 4 bases from V and 5 from J; bases not matched to a gene: 13. The germline gives CDR1 SGHKS, CDR2 YYEKEE (reference sequence). This chain's CDR3 is CASSPHGTGSVETQYF. CDR3 sequence (DNA): TGTGCCAGCAGCCCTCACGGGACAGGATCTGTGGAGACCCAGTACTTC.

The chain combines TRBV5-8 with TRBJ1-1; possible D gene TRBD1, 6 bases. Trimming left V 2 bases short and J 6 bases short, with 14 bases between. The CDR3 runs to 14 residues. CDR1 and CDR2 (germline): SGHTS, YDEGEE. The CDR3 DNA reads TGTGCCAGCAGCTTTAGACAGGTGGAGGCTGAAGCTTTCTTT. Translated, it gives CASSFRQVEAEAFF. The whole variable domain, remainder taken from reference TRBV5-8 and TRBJ1-1, is EAGVTQSPTHLIKTRGQQATLRCSPISGHTSVYWYQQALGLGLQFLLWYDEGEERNRGNFPPRFSGRQFPNYSSELNVNALELEDSALYLCASSFRQVEAEAFFGQGTRLTVV.

The chain is built from TRBV7-9 and TRBJ1-3, with D perhaps matching TRBD1 (5 bases). CDR1 is SEHNR, CDR2 FQNEAQ, per germline (reference sequence). The CDR3 totals 15 residues. With 3 bases removed from V and 2 bases from J, the gap between germline ends came to 11 bases. The CDR3 DNA reads as TGTGCCAGCAGCTTGGAGAAAGGGGCTGGAAACACCATATATTTT. It codes for CASSLEKGAGNTIYF.

This clone was detected only once. The chain uses TRBV7-9 and TRBJ1-5; D gene uncertain. CDR3 length: 15 residues. Trimming removed 1 base from V and 2 bases from J, with 9 bases in between. The germline V gene encodes CDR1 SEHNR and CDR2 FQNEAQ (reference sequence). CDR3 sequence: CASSLVGLGNQPQHF. The CDR3, as DNA: TGTGCCAGCAGCTTAGTAGGCCTCGGCAATCAGCCCCAGCATTTT. The whole variable domain, remainder taken from reference TRBV7-9 and TRBJ1-5, is DTGVSQNPRHKITKRGQNVTFRCDPISEHNRLYWYRQTLGQGPEFLTYFQNEAQLEKSRLLSDRFSAERPKGSFSTLEIQRTEQGDSAMYLCASSLVGLGNQPQHFGDGTRLSIL.